This T cell receptor (beta chain) was sequenced for a study of blood T cell repertoires in COVID-19. For the study at large: COVID-19 samples collected from the United States, Italy and Spain covered acute and convalescent phases.

It was during active infection that Seattle patients were enrolled and then longitudinally followed. Trimming pared 0 bases from V and 2 bases from J, leaving 4 bases between. CDR1 is LGHNA, CDR2 YNFKEQ, per germline. This CDR3 is 13 amino acids long. Here immunoSEQ multiplex PCR was the method, and the copy in TCRdb shows in-frame clones only, minus some. The table lists hundreds of thousands of clones, 86% of them singletons. V usage is TRBV4-2 and J usage is TRBJ1-1; no clear D. The sample was peripheral blood. The receptor was isolated from a woman in her seventies with COVID-19, enrolled during active disease. The CDR3 sequence: CASSQDVNTEAFF. The CDR3 DNA sequence: TGTGCCAGCAGCCAAGACGTAAACACTGAAGCTTTCTTT.